These 15 T cell receptor beta chains share one sample of origin, sequenced in a study of technical replicates of blood from a handful of donors. Generated by immunoSEQ multiplex PCR, the TCRdb table keeps only in-frame clones and is missing some. Of roughly 65,000 clones in the sample, 88% were seen once. The sequencing input was PBMCs. The source is a human donor in good health. Some clones in this sample may be carry-over from other donors' samples.

V gene TRBV13 combines with J gene TRBJ1-2; D gene uncertain. The germline V gene encodes CDR1 PRHDT and CDR2 FYEKMQ (reference sequence). This CDR3 is built from 13 residues. V was shortened by 5 bases and J by 4 bases, with 11 bases between the two germline ends. The CDR3 sequence: CASSGEELYGYTF. The CDR3 bases are TGTGCCAGCAGCGGGGAGGAACTCTATGGCTACACCTTC.

Notes on this clone: At the DNA level, this CDR3 is encoded by other sequences in the same sample as well. This rearrangement joins TRBV2 to TRBJ1-1; the D gene is possibly TRBD1 (6 bases). Trimming shortened V by 5 bases and J by 1 base, and 8 bases separated the two germline ends. CDR1 SNHLY and CDR2 FYNNEI come from the germline V gene. This CDR3 has 13 amino acids. The CDR3 DNA is TGTGCCAGCAGTCTACAGGGGAACACTGAAGCTTTCTTT. This translates into CASSLQGNTEAFF.

This chain uses TRBV19 with TRBJ1-4; possibly TRBD1 for D (6 bases). CDR3 size: 13 residues. Per germline, CDR1 LNHDA and CDR2 SQIVND (reference sequence). V was shortened by 4 bases and J by 7 bases, with 10 bases between the two germline ends. The CDR3 DNA follows: TGTGCCAGTAGTACGCAGGGGATTGAAAAACTGTTTTTT. It translates to CASSTQGIEKLFF. Drawing the rest from reference TRBV19 and TRBJ1-4, the complete variable domain is DGGITQSPKYLFRKEGQNVTLSCEQNLNHDAMYWYRQDPGQGLRLIYYSQIVNDFQKGDIAEGYSVSREKKESFPLTVTSAQKNPTAFYLCASSTQGIEKLFFGSGTQLSVL.

In the case of this clone: The sample has other DNA sequences that encode this CDR3 too. The chain combines TRBV15 with TRBJ1-5; weak D call: TRBD1 (6 bases). Trimming shortened V by 0 bases and J by 3 bases, and 9 bases separated the two germline ends. The CDR3 runs to 15 residues. The V gene's germline CDR1 is LNHNV and CDR2 YYDKDF (reference sequence). CDR3 DNA: TGTGCCACCAGCAGAGATCAGGGGAACAATCAGCCCCAGCATTTT. Protein product: CATSRDQGNNQPQHF.

The chain recombines TRBV7-9 with TRBJ2-7; 13 nucleotides align to TRBD2. CDR1 and CDR2 (germline): SEHNR, FQNEAQ (reference sequence). The length of the CDR3 is 16 residues. V lost 6 bases, J lost 6 bases, and 11 bases stayed unmatched. CDR3 coding DNA: TGTGCCAGCAGGCTAGCCGGGACTAGCGGGGTCCTCGAGCAGTACTTC. It codes for CASRLAGTSGVLEQYF.

This clone came up once. The V call is TRBV7-9, the J call TRBJ2-5; D might be TRBD1 (6 bases). V was pared by 6 bases and J by 7 bases, with 15 bases between. Germline CDR1 reads SEHNR; CDR2 reads FQNEAQ (reference sequence). The CDR3 is 13 residues long. Here the CDR3 reads CASRPDARGTQYF. The CDR3 coding sequence is TGTGCCAGCAGGCCAGATGCCAGGGGGACCCAGTACTTC.

The V gene is TRBV5-4, the J gene TRBJ2-3; TRBD1 aligns across 10 bases. CDR3 length: 15 amino acids. Losses at the gene ends were 2 bases for V and 7 bases for J; bases not matched to a gene: 7. Germline V gene lookup returns CDR1 SGHNT and CDR2 YYREEE (reference sequence). The CDR3 DNA reads as TGTGCCAGCAGCTTAAGACAGGGGGCTCTAAATACGCAGTATTTT. Amino acids: CASSLRQGALNTQYF.

This chain links TRBV7-2 with TRBJ2-5; D is ambiguous. The CDR3 has 12 amino acids. Germline-derived CDR1 and CDR2 are SGHTA and FQGNSA. V was shortened by 8 bases and J by 6 bases, with 13 bases between the two germline ends. CDR3 region: CASRGGGQTQYF. The CDR3, as DNA: TGTGCCAGCCGAGGCGGCGGTCAGACCCAGTACTTC.

The chain carries TRBV4-3 and TRBJ2-1; the match to TRBD2 covers 7 bases. CDR1 LGHNA and CDR2 YSLEER come from the germline V gene. V shed 0 bases, J shed 8 bases, and the junction held 7 bases outside the gene matches. The length of the CDR3 is 15 residues. The CDR3 reads CASSQEMTSWDEQFF. DNA for the CDR3: TGCGCCAGCAGCCAAGAAATGACTAGCTGGGATGAGCAGTTCTTC.

This sequence joins TRBV21-1 and TRBJ1-3. TRBV21-1 is a documented pseudogene. The CDR3 contains 14 residues. The CDR3 sequence is CASSKDYPGNTIYF. As DNA, the CDR3 is TGTGCCAGCAGCAAAGACTACCCTGGAAACACCATATATTTT.

This chain uses TRBV19 with TRBJ1-2; 7 positions agree with TRBD1. Unmatched junction bases numbered 15, after V lost 6 bases and J lost 2 bases. This CDR3 is built from 17 residues. CDR1 LNHDA and CDR2 SQIVND come from the germline V gene (reference sequence). DNA of the CDR3: TGTGCCAGTAGGAGTCGTACAAGTGGGACAGCCAACTATGGCTACACCTTC. Encoded protein: CASRSRTSGTANYGYTF.

This chain links TRBV5-6 with TRBJ1-3; D gene ambiguous. Per the germline V gene, CDR1 is SGHDT and CDR2 is YYEEEE. Trimming removed 4 bases at V and 0 bases at J, with 14 bases between. The CDR3 loop spans 16 amino acids. The CDR3 nucleotides read TGTGCCAGCAGCCCGCTCAAAGCTTCCTCTGGAAACACCATATATTTT. Translated, it gives CASSPLKASSGNTIYF.

The gene calls are TRBV10-2 and TRBJ1-2; D is ambiguous. The V and J ends lost 6 bases and 0 bases respectively, with 14 bases between them. CDR3 size: 15 residues. The germline gives CDR1 WSHSY, CDR2 SAAADI. The CDR3 DNA is TGCGCCAGCAGCCCCTCCGAGGGAGCTAACTATGGCTACACCTTC. It is translated as CASSPSEGANYGYTF.

The chain is built from TRBV19 and TRBJ1-6, with TRBD1 matching over 7 bases. The CDR3 spans 13 residues. CDR1 is LNHDA and CDR2 is SQIVND in the germline V gene (reference sequence). V lost 5 bases to trimming and J lost 10 bases; unmatched junction nucleotides: 5. CDR3 region: CASSQGGGSPLHF. The CDR3 region has the DNA TGTGCCAGTAGTCAGGGGGGCGGATCACCCCTCCACTTT.

The chain employs TRBV7-2 and TRBJ2-3, with 10 bases that match TRBD2. This CDR3 contains 17 residues. Germline V gene lookup returns CDR1 SGHTA and CDR2 FQGNSA. Unmatched junction bases numbered 4, after V lost 0 bases and J lost 1 base. CDR3 loop: CASSLARLAGGTDTQYF. Here the CDR3 DNA reads TGTGCCAGCAGCTTAGCCCGCCTAGCGGGGGGCACAGATACGCAGTATTTT.